The entry that follows covers one T cell receptor (beta chain) sequence. No antigen is known for it. The data originate from a study of radiotherapy plus CTLA-4 blockade in lung cancer. Across the whole study: The study recorded objective responses in roughly 20% of patients and disease control in about 30%. The study's findings and limits: Early blood T cell clone dynamics reportedly forecast response best, with interferon-beta. In blood, tumor-derived TCR clones expanded after radiotherapy plus ipilimumab.

This CDR3 spans 14 amino acids. Germline assignment: CDR1 MNHEY and CDR2 SMNVEV (reference sequence). The ends were cut back, 5 bases at V and 4 bases at J, with 14 bases in the middle. Focal radiation was given together with CTLA-4 blockade (ipilimumab) to patients with chemo-refractory metastatic non-small-cell lung cancer. The table came from immunoSEQ multiplex PCR; TCRdb's copy has only in-frame clones and leaves some out. Of fewer than 45,000 clones listed, roughly 72% were seen once; the top ten hold under 13%. The specimen was peripheral blood, collected from a patient treated with radiotherapy plus ipilimumab. This TCR was sampled from a human donor with non-small cell lung cancer who had stable disease on radiotherapy plus ipilimumab. This chain joins TRBV27 and TRBJ1-2; tentatively, D is TRBD1 (6 bases). CDR3 residues: CASSPADSFYGYTF. The CDR3 DNA is TGTGCCAGCAGTCCGGCGGACAGCTTCTATGGCTACACCTTC.